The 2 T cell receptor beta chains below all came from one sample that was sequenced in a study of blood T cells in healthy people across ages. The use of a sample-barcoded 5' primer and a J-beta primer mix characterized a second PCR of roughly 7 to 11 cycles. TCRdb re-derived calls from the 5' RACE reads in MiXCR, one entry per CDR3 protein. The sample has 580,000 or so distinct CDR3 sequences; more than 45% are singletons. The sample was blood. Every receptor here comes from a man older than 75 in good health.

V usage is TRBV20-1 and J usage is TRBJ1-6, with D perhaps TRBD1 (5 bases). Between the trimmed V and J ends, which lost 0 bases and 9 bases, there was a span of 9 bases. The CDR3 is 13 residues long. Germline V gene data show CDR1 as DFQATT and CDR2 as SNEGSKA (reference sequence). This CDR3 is CSAREGVSSPLHF. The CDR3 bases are TGCAGTGCTAGAGAAGGGGTCAGTTCACCCCTCCACTTT.

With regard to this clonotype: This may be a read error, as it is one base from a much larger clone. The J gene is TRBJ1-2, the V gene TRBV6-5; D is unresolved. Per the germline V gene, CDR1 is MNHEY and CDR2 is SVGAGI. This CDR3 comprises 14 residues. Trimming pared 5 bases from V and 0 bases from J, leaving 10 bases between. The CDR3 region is CASSLHEANYGYTF. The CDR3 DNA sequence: TGTGCCAGCAGTCTCCATGAAGCTAACTATGGCTACACCTTC.